The 15 T cell receptor beta chains listed next were all sequenced from one sample in a study of cytomegalovirus exposure and HLA in healthy donors. Primers: 60 Vbeta forward and 13 Jbeta reverse. TCRdb keeps only in-frame clones here, not all; method: immunoSEQ multiplex PCR. The sample yields about 200,000 clones, roughly 78% seen once. Sequencing was performed on PBMCs. These receptors were taken from a girl aged 5 to 17 in good health and CMV-seropositive.

This clone appeared once. This chain joins TRBV19 and TRBJ1-6; D remains unclear. The V gene lost 1 base and the J gene lost 8 bases, with 6 bases spanning the gap. The CDR3 loop spans 13 amino acids. The germline V gene encodes CDR1 LNHDA and CDR2 SQIVND (reference sequence). CDR3 bases: TGTGCCAGTAGTATAGTTACAGATTCACCCCTCCACTTT. Its translation is CASSIVTDSPLHF. Drawing the rest from reference TRBV19 and TRBJ1-6, the complete variable domain is DGGITQSPKYLFRKEGQNVTLSCEQNLNHDAMYWYRQDPGQGLRLIYYSQIVNDFQKGDIAEGYSVSREKKESFPLTVTSAQKNPTAFYLCASSIVTDSPLHFGNGTRLTVT.

The genes are TRBV25-1 and TRBJ2-5; 10 bases are shared with TRBD1. The CDR3 contains 16 residues. Germline loops: CDR1 MGHDK, CDR2 SYGVNS. V was clipped by 1 base and J by 5 bases; unmatched bases: 7. DNA for the CDR3: TGTGCCAGCAGTGAATTCCCGGGACAGGGGACCGAGACCCAGTACTTC. It codes for CASSEFPGQGTETQYF.

This clone was observed a single time. The chain employs TRBV4-1 and TRBJ2-5, with TRBD2 matching 7 bases. CDR1 and CDR2 from the germline V gene are MGHRA and YSYEKL. This CDR3 is 14 amino acids long. The ends lost 3 bases at V and 5 bases at J; junction bases unmatched: 6. This chain's CDR3 is CASSQKAGVETQYF. Here the CDR3 DNA reads TGCGCCAGCAGCCAGAAGGCGGGGGTGGAGACCCAGTACTTC.

The chain employs TRBV6-1 and TRBJ2-7; 7 bases align to TRBD2. Germline loops: CDR1 MNHNS, CDR2 SASEGT. V lost 3 bases, J lost 8 bases, and 7 bases stayed unmatched. The CDR3 loop spans 13 amino acids. The CDR3 DNA follows: TGTGCCAGCAGTGAGGGGGGGGACTCCAAGCAGTACTTC. Translating it yields CASSEGGDSKQYF.

This chain links TRBV9 with TRBJ2-5; maybe TRBD2 (5 bases). The CDR3 has 13 amino acids. Germline assignment: CDR1 SGDLS and CDR2 YYNGEE. V lost 0 bases to trimming and J lost 5 bases, with 8 bases between them. In nucleotides, the CDR3 is TGTGCCAGCAGCGTAGGAGGGTTGGAGACCCAGTACTTC. Its translation: CASSVGGLETQYF.

This chain connects TRBV5-5 to TRBJ1-2, with D possibly matching TRBD1 (5 bases). CDR1 SGHKS and CDR2 YYEKEE come from the germline V gene (reference sequence). The CDR3 totals 14 residues. V was trimmed by 0 bases and J by 2 bases, leaving 8 bases between them. The chain's CDR3 is CASSLGSGNYGYTF. The CDR3 region has the DNA TGTGCCAGCAGCTTGGGGTCAGGGAACTATGGCTACACCTTC.

The chain couples TRBV6-5 to TRBJ2-5; TRBD1 matches 8 bases. Trimming cost V 4 bases and J 5 bases; bases outside gene matches: 6. CDR3 size: 14 residues. Germline V CDR1 and CDR2: MNHEY, SVGAGI. CDR3 residues: CASSSGTGGETQYF. In DNA, the CDR3 is TGTGCCAGCAGTTCTGGAACAGGGGGGGAGACCCAGTACTTC.

The V and J genes are TRBV6-5 and TRBJ1-4; D might be TRBD1 (6 bases). Trimming took 8 bases from V and 0 from J, leaving 13 bases between them. The CDR3 has 15 residues. Germline V lookup: CDR1 MNHEY, CDR2 SVGAGI. The CDR3 DNA follows: TGTGCCAGCCGGGGGGGGCCCACAACTAATGAAAAACTGTTTTTT. Its translation: CASRGGPTTNEKLFF.

The chain joins TRBV16 to TRBJ1-5; a possible D gene is TRBD1 (6 bases). V lost 3 bases, J lost 6 bases, and 9 bases lay in between. This CDR3 spans 13 amino acids. CDR1 KGHSY and CDR2 FQNENV come from the germline V gene. CDR3 nucleotide sequence: TGTGCCAGCAGCCAGGGGGCCGCTCAGCCCCAGCATTTT. Translating gives CASSQGAAQPQHF.

The genes are TRBV4-1 and TRBJ1-5, with 7 bases fitting TRBD1. Per germline, CDR1 MGHRA and CDR2 YSYEKL. V lost 5 bases to trimming and J lost 1 base; unmatched junction nucleotides: 8. This CDR3 region has 16 residues. The CDR3 nucleotides are TGCGCCAGCAGCACGCCAGGGACAGTCAGCAATCAGCCCCAGCATTTT. Translation: CASSTPGTVSNQPQHF.

The CDR3 nucleotides are TGTGCCAGCAGCCAAGCGGCTGGCCTCTGGGACGAGCAGTACTTC. Protein: CASSQAAGLWDEQYF. The chain uses TRBV9 and TRBJ2-7, with a weak D call TRBD2 (5 bases). Germline V lookup: CDR1 SGDLS, CDR2 YYNGEE. V shed 4 bases and J shed 5 bases, with 19 bases lying between them. The CDR3 is made up of 15 amino acids.

The rearrangement uses TRBV5-1 and TRBJ1-6, with D maybe TRBD1 (5 bases). Germline V gives CDR1 SGHRS, CDR2 YFSETQ. V lost 7 bases, J lost 8 bases, and 16 bases lay in between. The CDR3 is 14 amino acids. The DNA of the CDR3 is TGCGCCAGCTCTAGTGGGGGGTGGGATTCACCCCTCCACTTT. Translating gives CASSSGGWDSPLHF.

V gene TRBV4-3 combines with J gene TRBJ2-3; D gene unclear. Germline V gene sequence: CDR1 LGHNA, CDR2 YSLEER. V was cut by 3 bases and J by 2 bases, with 12 bases left in between. The CDR3 has 15 residues. CDR3 nucleotide sequence: TGCGCCAGCAGCCAGGCTGACACCTACACAGATACGCAGTATTTT. This encodes CASSQADTYTDTQYF.

This clone came up once. This chain joins TRBV30 and TRBJ2-1; possible D gene TRBD2, 6 bases. The V gene's germline CDR1 is GTSNPN and CDR2 SVGIG (reference sequence). V was shortened by 4 bases and J by 8 bases, with 18 bases between the two germline ends. This CDR3 has 14 amino acids. The CDR3 loop reads CAWNLPGSLYEQFF. The CDR3 bases are TGTGCCTGGAATCTGCCCGGGAGTCTCTATGAGCAGTTCTTC. The variable domain in full, with the rest retrieved from reference TRBV30 and TRBJ2-1, is SQTIHQWPATLVQPVGSPLSLECTVEGTSNPNLYWYRQAAGRGLQLLFYSVGIGQISSEVPQNLSASRPQDRQFILSSKKLLLSDSGFYLCAWNLPGSLYEQFFGPGTRLTVL.

The chain employs TRBV19 and TRBJ2-5, with a possible D match to TRBD2 (6 bases). Germline values: CDR1 LNHDA, CDR2 SQIVND (reference sequence). There are 15 residues in the CDR3. Trimming pared 4 bases from V and 7 bases from J, leaving 19 bases between. The CDR3 is CASSKLDRDSATQYF. The CDR3 nucleotides are TGTGCCAGTAGTAAGCTAGACCGGGACTCCGCGACCCAGTACTTC.